Presented here are 14 T cell receptor beta chains from one specimen sequenced in a study of cytomegalovirus exposure and HLA in healthy donors. Vbeta (60) and Jbeta (13) primers were used in the PCR. Some clones are missing from TCRdb's copy, which holds only in-frame ones; the method was immunoSEQ multiplex PCR. The table has some 120,000 clones, more than 60% seen once. What was sequenced was PBMCs. The receptors here all came from a young man in good health and CMV-seronegative.

The chain has TRBV10-3 and TRBJ1-1, with TRBD1 matching over 7 bases. This CDR3 is built from 15 residues. CDR1 and CDR2 (germline): ENHRY, SYGVKD. With 6 bases clipped from V and 1 base from J, the junction kept 8 bases outside the gene matches. The CDR3 loop reads CAISERGQPNTEAFF. In DNA, the CDR3 is TGTGCCATCAGCGAAAGGGGACAGCCGAACACTGAAGCTTTCTTT.

CDR3 protein: CASSAWTSGGGYNEQFF. The CDR3 DNA is TGTGCCAGCAGCGCTTGGACTAGCGGGGGCGGCTACAATGAGCAGTTCTTC. J is TRBJ2-1 and V is TRBV9; TRBD2 matches at 13 bases. CDR1 is SGDLS and CDR2 is YYNGEE in the germline V gene. The V and J ends lost 3 bases and 3 bases, in that order; junction bases with no gene match: 6. The CDR3 covers 17 residues.

This chain uses TRBV7-8 with TRBJ2-7; TRBD1 matches 7 bases. Trimming at V came to 4 bases and at J to 4 bases, leaving 4 bases not matched to a gene. Per germline, CDR1 SGHVS and CDR2 FQNEAQ. This CDR3 has 13 amino acids. CDR3 loop: CASSSGTEYEQYF. CDR3 nucleotides: TGTGCCAGCAGCTCCGGGACAGAATACGAGCAGTACTTC.

The chain couples TRBV9 to TRBJ2-5; D uncertain. Matching the DNA end better, TRBJ2-7 makes the J call doubtful. CDR1 is SGDLS and CDR2 is YYNGEE in the germline V gene. The CDR3 covers 15 residues. The CDR3 nucleotides are TGTGCCAGCAGCGTAGGCTCGGTCGGCGTGAGCGAGCAGTACTTC. This sequence encodes CASSVGSVGVSEQYF.

The CDR3 sequence: CASSQERTGGNSPLHF. CDR3 coding DNA: TGTGCCAGCTCACAAGAACGGACAGGGGGGAATTCACCCCTCCACTTT. This chain connects TRBV28 to TRBJ1-6; TRBD1 matches at 10 bases. The V gene's germline CDR1 is MDHEN and CDR2 SYDVKM. The CDR3 contains 16 residues. The V and J ends lost 8 bases and 7 bases, in that order; junction bases with no gene match: 11.

The sample holds a few counts of this clone. V is TRBV2 and J is TRBJ1-1; tentative D call: TRBD1 (5 bases). This CDR3 is built from 17 residues. Germline V CDR1 and CDR2: SNHLY, FYNNEI. Trimming pared 5 bases from V and 1 base from J, leaving 20 bases between. The CDR3 reads CASSKMEGKVKNTEAFF. The CDR3 region has the DNA TGTGCCAGCAGTAAAATGGAGGGGAAAGTAAAGAACACTGAAGCTTTCTTT.

The rearrangement joins TRBV6-5 to TRBJ2-5; D perhaps matches TRBD1 (5 bases). V shed 4 bases and J shed 4 bases, with 13 bases lying between them. The CDR3 is 14 amino acids. Germline assignment: CDR1 MNHEY and CDR2 SVGAGI. The CDR3: CASSLGAVIETQYF. Here the CDR3 DNA reads TGTGCCAGCAGTTTAGGGGCGGTAATAGAGACCCAGTACTTC.

This chain connects TRBV28 to TRBJ1-2; TRBD1 agrees at 7 bases. The CDR3 has 15 amino acids. V lost 7 bases and J lost 2; bases outside the gene matches: 10. Germline V gene data show CDR1 as MDHEN and CDR2 as SYDVKM. The CDR3 region has the DNA TGTGCCAGCAACCAAGCCGGGACAGCGAACTATGGCTACACCTTC. It yields the protein CASNQAGTANYGYTF.

The V call is TRBV30, the J call TRBJ2-7; 7 bases line up with TRBD2. Germline CDR1 is GTSNPN and CDR2 is SVGIG (reference sequence). The CDR3 loop spans 13 amino acids. V shed 4 bases, J shed 5 bases, and the junction held 8 bases outside the gene matches. The CDR3 DNA is TGTGCCTGGAACGAGGGAGGGCCCCACGAGCAGTACTTC. Protein sequence: CAWNEGGPHEQYF.

The V call is TRBV28, the J call TRBJ2-7; 12 nucleotides match TRBD1. The CDR3 spans 18 residues. V shed 6 bases and J 5 bases; nucleotides not matched to a gene: 17. Germline CDR1 and CDR2: MDHEN and SYDVKM. The CDR3 nucleotides read TGTGCCAGCAGCGACCCGGGACAGGGGGCTTCATTTGCCAACGAGCAGTACTTC. It encodes CASSDPGQGASFANEQYF.

J is TRBJ1-2 and V is TRBV9; possibly TRBD1 for D (5 bases). The CDR3 sequence is 13 residues long. Germline CDR1 reads SGDLS; CDR2 reads YYNGEE. The V end was cut by 0 bases, the J end by 8 bases, with 11 bases between. The CDR3 sequence is CASSVAGGSGYTF. CDR3 nucleotides: TGTGCCAGCAGCGTAGCGGGGGGATCGGGCTACACCTTC.

This clone was observed once. This rearrangement joins TRBV30 to TRBJ2-3; 9 positions match TRBD1. This CDR3 contains 15 residues. Germline-derived CDR1 and CDR2 are GTSNPN and SVGIG (reference sequence). The trim removed 2 bases at V and 3 bases at J, leaving 6 bases unmatched. Here the CDR3 reads CAWSHLDRGTDTQYF. The CDR3 DNA reads as TGTGCCTGGAGTCATCTGGACAGGGGTACAGATACGCAGTATTTT.

V gene TRBV27 combines with J gene TRBJ2-7; TRBD1 matches at 7 bases. The junction had 2 bases not matched to a gene; V was cut back by 1 base and J by 5 bases. Germline loops: CDR1 MNHEY, CDR2 SMNVEV (reference sequence). CDR3 size: 13 residues. CDR3 sequence (DNA): TGTGCCAGCAGTTTATTACAGGGGAACGAGCAGTACTTC. Protein product: CASSLLQGNEQYF.

In DNA form, the CDR3 reads TGTGCCAGCAGCTTAGTCGGTTCCTACAATGAGCAGTTCTTC. Translation gives CASSLVGSYNEQFF. This chain uses TRBV7-2 with TRBJ2-1; D not resolved. Trimming removed 1 base from V and 1 base from J, with 5 bases in between. CDR1 SGHTA and CDR2 FQGNSA come from the germline V gene. CDR3 length: 14 amino acids.